The TCR beta chain under discussion was sequenced for a study of cytotoxic CD8 clonotypes in ibrutinib-treated CLL. The study's findings and limits: Clonality correlated strongly with circulating CD8+ T cells and exceeded age-matched healthy donors at baseline. Public clonotypes, an uncommon group, contracted or remained stable on treatment.

Only one count was recorded for this clone. Its antigen is unknown. Only in-frame clones appear in the TCRdb table, and some are missing; sequencing was by immunoSEQ multiplex PCR. In the table there are just over 200,000 clones, more than 65% of which are singletons. The CDR3 runs 17 residues. Trimming removed 3 bases at V and 5 bases at J, with 19 bases between. Looked up from germline, CDR1 is KGHSH and CDR2 is LQKENI. The source of this sequence is a human donor with chronic lymphocytic leukemia. V and J are TRBV18 and TRBJ1-4; TRBD1 is a possible D gene (5 bases). Specimen: PBMCs, collected after 12 months of ibrutinib treatment. CDR3: CASSPPTSGDGNEKLFF. The CDR3, as DNA: TGTGCCAGCTCACCGCCGACTTCGGGGGACGGGAATGAAAAACTGTTTTTT.